This TCR beta chain comes out of a study of T cells in Graves' hyperthyroidism and ophthalmopathy. This clonotype was observed many times. Antigen specificity is unknown. Germline loops: CDR1 SNHLY, CDR2 FYNNEI. Trimming shortened V by 6 bases and J by 6 bases, and 20 bases separated the two germline ends. CDR3 length: 15 residues. Cells are PBMCs isolated from roughly 9.2 ml of fresh blood. RNA transcripts served as the template for amplifying TCR beta CDR3 regions. With the HTBI primer set, the TCR CDR3 went through a first round of RT-PCR. One entry per CDR3 protein results from TCRdb running MiXCR on the multiplex PCR reads. The sample consists of hundreds of thousands of distinct CDR3 sequences, 14% to 15% of them appearing once. Study observations and caveats: Ophthalmopathy stood apart from stable hyperthyroidism in a 13 V-J model. Most thyroid clonotypes that were expanded above 0.001 also turned up in blood.

This clonotype was obtained from a woman aged 40 to 49 with Graves' ophthalmopathy. The chain combines TRBV2 with TRBJ1-2; maybe TRBD1 (6 bases). Sequenced material: blood. The CDR3 loop is CASSRAQIQGHGYTF. CDR3 bases: TGTGCCAGCAGCCGCGCCCAGATACAGGGACATGGCTACACCTTC.